This T cell receptor beta chain was captured by sequencing in a study of T cells expressing NK-cell markers. On the study more broadly: Within the sequenced cohort of eight donors, seven exhibited HCMV seropositivity and one was seronegative.

TCRdb reanalyzed the 5' RACE reads, giving one entry per CDR3 protein sequence and no DNA. Its table lists some 120,000 distinct CDR3 sequences. The germline gives CDR1 MDHEN, CDR2 SYDVKM. The CDR3 sequence is 13 residues long. The V gene is TRBV28, the J gene TRBJ2-7; TCRdb's D call, TRBD1, is unchecked because there is no DNA. The source material was blood T cells: a sorted CD56 or NKG2C T cell subset, CD4+ or CD8+ T cells, or bulk PBMC T cells (not recorded which). The sequence was obtained from a woman between 18 and 70 years old in good health. This chain's CDR3 is CASTPGPAYEQYF.